This is a list of T cell receptor beta chains from one sample in a study of T cells after yellow fever vaccination. TCRdb independently ran MiXCR on the 5' RACE reads; one entry per CDR3 protein. Among 300,000 to 400,000 distinct CDR3 sequences listed, around 3.9% were seen once. The starting material was PBMCs, obtained 5 days after the yellow fever booster vaccination. The receptor set was obtained from a man between 18 and 35 years old who received the YFV17D yellow fever vaccine. Each CDR3 is given with its conserved first and last residue. The D gene is left open where the match is weak. Only some rows state a clone size, as once, few, many or a class for expanded clones.

. | . | TRBJ1-2 | TRBV12-3/TRBV12-4 | TGTGCCAGCAGTTTCTCCAGCGCAGGGGATTCTGGCTACACCTTC | CASSFSSAGDSGYTF
TRBD2 | many | TRBJ2-7 | TRBV7-8 | TGTGCCAGCAAATTAGATCGGTGGCTAGCGGGGGACGAGCAGTACTTC | CASKLDRWLAGDEQYF
. | many | TRBJ1-2 | TRBV3-1 | TGTGCCAGCAGCCGAGAGTCCTATGGCTACACCTTC | CASSRESYGYTF
. | few | TRBJ1-2 | TRBV5-5 | TGTGCCAGCAGCTTGGAAGGAGTCAACTATGGCTACACCTTC | CASSLEGVNYGYTF
. | many | TRBJ2-2 | TRBV7-2 | TGTGCCAGCAGCTCCGGGACGTACACCGGGGAGCTGTTTTTT | CASSSGTYTGELFF
. | . | TRBJ1-2 | TRBV28 | TGTGCCAGCAGTTTCCCCACCGGATCCACGACAGCGAACTATGGCTACACCTTC | CASSFPTGSTTANYGYTF
TRBD2 | . | TRBJ2-1 | TRBV5-5 | TGTGCCAGCAGCTTCGGACTAGCGGTCCCTTTCGGGCAGTTCTTC | CASSFGLAVPFGQFF
. | many | TRBJ2-3 | TRBV20-1 | TGCAGTGCTAGTAGGCCAGGGATCACAGATACGCAGTATTTT | CSASRPGITDTQYF
. | many | TRBJ2-2 | TRBV5-1 | TGCGCCAGCAGCTTGCGCGGGGACAGCACCGGGGAGCTGTTTTTT | CASSLRGDSTGELFF
TRBD1 | many | TRBJ1-2 | TRBV9 | TGTGCCAGCAGCGGGATGGACAGGGGATTGCATGGCTACACCTTC | CASSGMDRGLHGYTF
TRBD1 | . | TRBJ2-3 | TRBV3-1 | TGTGCCAGCAGCCAAAAACAGGGGAACACAGATACGCAGTATTTT | CASSQKQGNTDTQYF
. | many | TRBJ1-4 | TRBV5-1 | TGCGCCAGCAGCCCCGGGACGGGGAACGAAAAACTGTTTTTT | CASSPGTGNEKLFF
. | few | TRBJ1-1 | TRBV7-9 | TGTGCCAGCAGCCCTAAGGGGACAACCACTGAAGCTTTCTTT | CASSPKGTTTEAFF
. | few | TRBJ1-2 | TRBV27 | TGTGCCAGCGCTGACAGGCTTTCTAACTATGGCTACACCTTC | CASADRLSNYGYTF
. | many | TRBJ2-3 | TRBV24-1 | TGTGCCACCAGTAGACCCGTCGCGGATACGCAGTATTTT | CATSRPVADTQYF
. | few | TRBJ2-7 | TRBV5-1 | TGCGCCAGCAGCTTGGTCCGGGAAGCGCAGTACTTC | CASSLVREAQYF
. | few | TRBJ2-2 | TRBV5-1 | TGCGCCAGCAGCCTACAGCCAAACACCGGGGAGCTGTTTTTT | CASSLQPNTGELFF
. | many | TRBJ2-3 | TRBV20-1 | TGCAGTGCTGAAAGGTCCACAGATACGCAGTATTTT | CSAERSTDTQYF
. | . | TRBJ2-3 | TRBV5-1 | TGCGCCAGCACCGCAGGGGAAGGCACAGATACGCAGTATTTT | CASTAGEGTDTQYF
TRBD2 | many | TRBJ2-1 | TRBV20-1 | TGCAGTGCTTGGGGGACTAGGGCTAATGAGCAGTTCTTC | CSAWGTRANEQFF
. | few | TRBJ2-7 | TRBV20-1 | TGCAGTGCTAGAAAGGTCCACCCCTCCTACGAGCAGTACTTC | CSARKVHPSYEQYF
TRBD1 | few | TRBJ2-1 | TRBV5-1 | TGCGCCAGCAGCCAGATGACAGGGGACGATGAGCAGTTCTTC | CASSQMTGDDEQFF
TRBD2 | . | TRBJ2-7 | TRBV7-2 | TGTGCCAGCAGCTTTCGGGGGGGCTCCACTTCGGTGGAGCAGTACTTC | CASSFRGGSTSVEQYF
. | many | TRBJ1-2 | TRBV11-2 | TGTGCCAGCAGCCGGGAGGGGGATGGCTACACCTTC | CASSREGDGYTF
. | many | TRBJ2-2 | TRBV15 | TGTGCCACCAGCAGTGGGACGGGGGACACCGGGGAGCTGTTTTTT | CATSSGTGDTGELFF
. | many | TRBJ2-1 | TRBV7-3 | TGTGCCAGCAGGTCGGGACGCCAGGGCAATGAGCAGTTCTTC | CASRSGRQGNEQFF
. | . | TRBJ2-7 | TRBV5-4 | TGTGCCAGCAGCTTGGCCGGGGTAGATTACGAGCAGTACTTC | CASSLAGVDYEQYF
. | many | TRBJ1-6 | TRBV4-3 | TGCGCCAGCAGCCAAGCCAGGAGCTCCTATAATTCACCCCTCCACTTT | CASSQARSSYNSPLHF
. | . | TRBJ2-6 | TRBV7-3 | TGTGCCAGCAGCCCAAGGCGGGCTGGGGCCAACGTCCTGACTTTC | CASSPRRAGANVLTF
. | . | TRBJ1-1 | TRBV7-9 | TGTGCCAGCACCACCGTAGGGGGAAACACTGAAGCTTTCTTT | CASTTVGGNTEAFF
. | many | TRBJ1-2 | TRBV7-2 | TGTGCCAGCAGCTTAGGCTGGACACCCTATGGCTACACCTTC | CASSLGWTPYGYTF
TRBD2 | many | TRBJ2-3 | TRBV5-1 | TGCGCCAGCAGGGAAGGGACTAGCGGGGGGCAAAATACGCAGTATTTT | CASREGTSGGQNTQYF
. | few | TRBJ2-5 | TRBV20-1 | TGCAGTGCTAGGGACGGGTCCATCGCCCCAGAGACCCAGTACTTC | CSARDGSIAPETQYF
. | many | TRBJ2-5 | TRBV29-1 | TGCAGCGTTGGGACAACCGAAGAGACCCAGTACTTC | CSVGTTEETQYF
TRBD1 | few | TRBJ1-5 | TRBV10-3 | TGTGCCATCAGTGTGGACAGGGTCGGTCAGCCCCAGCATTTT | CAISVDRVGQPQHF
. | few | TRBJ2-3 | TRBV6-5 | TGTGCCAGCAGTTCCCCCGCGGGGAGCACAGATACGCAGTATTTT | CASSSPAGSTDTQYF
TRBD1 | . | TRBJ1-5 | TRBV27 | TGTGCCAGCAGTTTATTCGGGACAGGGTCCGGTCTCCAGCATTTT | CASSLFGTGSGLQHF
. | many | TRBJ2-7 | TRBV5-1 | TGCGCCAGCAGCTTACCGGGACATGCCTACGAGCAGTACTTC | CASSLPGHAYEQYF
TRBD2 | . | TRBJ2-2 | TRBV6-5 | TGTGCCAGCAGTTATCTAGCGGGGGGGCGGACCGGGGAGCTGTTTTTT | CASSYLAGGRTGELFF
. | . | TRBJ2-1 | TRBV3-1 | TGTGCCAGCAGGTCCCATCTCGATGAGCAGTTCTTC | CASRSHLDEQFF
. | many | TRBJ1-1 | TRBV5-1 | TGCGCCAGCAGCAGTGGACGGCCGAACACTGAAGCTTTCTTT | CASSSGRPNTEAFF
. | many | TRBJ2-1 | TRBV18 | TGTGCCAGCTCACCGGTCCCTGGGGGAAGGAATGAGCAGTTCTTC | CASSPVPGGRNEQFF
TRBD1 | many | TRBJ2-7 | TRBV7-2 | TGTGCCAGCAGACAGCCGACAGGGACCTACGAGCAGTACTTC | CASRQPTGTYEQYF
TRBD2 | few | TRBJ2-1 | TRBV6-6 | TGTGCCAGCAGCCCAGGGACTAGCGGGGGCGGAGATGAGCAGTTCTTC | CASSPGTSGGGDEQFF
. | few | TRBJ1-5 | TRBV7-2 | TGTGCCAGCAGCTCTCCCTCCGGACCCCAGCATTTT | CASSSPSGPQHF
. | . | TRBJ2-3 | TRBV5-1 | TGCGCCAGCAGCTTGTGGGGGGGCGGCACAGATACGCAGTATTTT | CASSLWGGGTDTQYF
. | many | TRBJ1-2 | TRBV20-1 | TGCAGTGCTAGAGTGGAGGGAGGTGGCTACACCTTC | CSARVEGGGYTF
. | few | TRBJ2-5 | TRBV5-1 | TGCGCCAGCAGCTTGGCCGGCCTGTCACAAGAGACCCAGTACTTC | CASSLAGLSQETQYF
TRBD1 | . | TRBJ2-7 | TRBV20-1 | TGCAGTGCTGGAGACAGGGCTCTCTACGAGCAGTACTTC | CSAGDRALYEQYF
TRBD1 | . | TRBJ1-1 | TRBV11-2 | TGTGCCAGCAGCTTTCAGGGGGGAGCTTTCTTT | CASSFQGGAFF
TRBD2 | few | TRBJ2-7 | TRBV7-9 | TGTGCCAGCAGCCAATTCCGGACTAGCGGGACCTACGAGCAGTACTTC | CASSQFRTSGTYEQYF
TRBD1 | once | TRBJ1-4 | TRBV5-6 | TGTGCCAGCAGCCCGTACGGGACAGGGCACTCTAATGAAAAACTGTTTTTT | CASSPYGTGHSNEKLFF
. | few | TRBJ1-5 | TRBV12-3/TRBV12-4 | TGTGCCAGCAGTTTATATAGGCACAGGGCACCTCAGCCCCAGCATTTT | CASSLYRHRAPQPQHF
. | few | TRBJ1-6 | TRBV20-1 | TGCAGTGCGCGACAGTCTGGGGATTCACCCCTCCACTTT | CSARQSGDSPLHF
. | few | TRBJ1-5 | TRBV6-5 | TGTGCCAGCAGTCCTATCGACTCTGGAGTCCAGCCCCAGCATTTT | CASSPIDSGVQPQHF